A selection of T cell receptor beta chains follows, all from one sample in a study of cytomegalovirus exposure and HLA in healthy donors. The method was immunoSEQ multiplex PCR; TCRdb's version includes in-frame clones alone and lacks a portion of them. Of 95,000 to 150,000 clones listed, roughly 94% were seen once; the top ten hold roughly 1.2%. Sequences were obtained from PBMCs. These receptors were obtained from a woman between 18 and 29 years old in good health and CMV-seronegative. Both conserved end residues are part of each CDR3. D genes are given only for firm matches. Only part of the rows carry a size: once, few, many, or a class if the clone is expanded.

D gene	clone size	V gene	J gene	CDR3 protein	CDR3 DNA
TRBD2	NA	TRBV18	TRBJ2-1	CASSEGLFHEQFF	TGTGCCAGCTCAGAGGGACTATTTCATGAGCAGTTCTTC
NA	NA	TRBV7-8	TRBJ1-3	CASSLVRDTTHSGNTIYF	TGTGCCAGCAGCTTAGTCAGGGACACGACCCACTCTGGAAACACCATATATTTT
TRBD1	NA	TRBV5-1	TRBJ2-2	CASSFRQGDTGELFF	TGCGCCAGCAGTTTCCGACAGGGGGACACCGGGGAGCTGTTTTTT
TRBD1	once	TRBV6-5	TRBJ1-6	CASTAQGAGSPLHF	TGTGCCAGCACCGCACAGGGGGCAGGTTCACCCCTCCACTTT
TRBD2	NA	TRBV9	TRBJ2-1	CASSVAASGSYNEQFF	TGTGCCAGCAGCGTAGCTGCTAGCGGGAGCTACAATGAGCAGTTCTTC
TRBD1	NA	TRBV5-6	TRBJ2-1	CASSAAGTGYLDEQFF	TGTGCCAGCAGCGCTGCCGGGACAGGCTACTTGGATGAGCAGTTCTTC
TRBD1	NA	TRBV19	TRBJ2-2	CASSKRQGLFF	TGTGCCAGTAGTAAGCGACAGGGACTGTTTTTT
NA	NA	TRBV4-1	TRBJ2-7	CASSQESGLNSYEQYF	TGCGCCAGCAGCCAAGAATCAGGACTAAACTCCTACGAGCAGTACTTC
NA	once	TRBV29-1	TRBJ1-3	CSVTTGLSSGNTIYF	TGCAGCGTGACAACAGGGTTATCCTCTGGAAACACCATATATTTT
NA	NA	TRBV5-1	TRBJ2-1	CASSLDSAGVLHEQFF	TGCGCCAGCAGCTTGGACTCGGCAGGGGTCCTCCATGAGCAGTTCTTC
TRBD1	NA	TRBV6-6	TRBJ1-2	CASSSPRQGIDYGYTF	TGTGCCAGCAGTTCCCCTCGACAGGGGATCGACTATGGCTACACCTTC
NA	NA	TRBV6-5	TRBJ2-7	CASSYSTHGSSYEQYF	TGTGCCAGCAGTTACTCGACCCACGGGAGCTCCTACGAGCAGTACTTC
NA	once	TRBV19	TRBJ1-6	CASSTGGNSPLHF	TGTGCCAGTAGTACGGGGGGAAATTCACCCCTCCACTTT
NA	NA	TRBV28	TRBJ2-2	CASIGSAGLFF	TGTGCCAGCATTGGCTCTGCGGGGCTGTTTTTT
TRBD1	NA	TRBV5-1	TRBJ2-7	CASNLGQGAIHEQYF	TGCGCCAGCAATCTGGGACAGGGGGCGATCCACGAGCAGTACTTC
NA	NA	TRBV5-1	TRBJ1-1	CASSLGVGGDTEAFF	TGCGCCAGCAGCTTGGGCGTTGGGGGGGACACTGAAGCTTTCTTT
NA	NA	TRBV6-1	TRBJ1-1	CASSESRTGMNTEAFF	TGTGCCAGCAGTGAATCCCGGACGGGAATGAACACTGAAGCTTTCTTT
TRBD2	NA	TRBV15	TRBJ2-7	CATSRGGGSRYEQYF	TGTGCCACCAGCAGAGGAGGCGGGAGTAGATACGAGCAGTACTTC
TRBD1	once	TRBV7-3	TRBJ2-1	CASSPRTGGYNEQFF	TGTGCCAGCAGCCCAAGGACAGGGGGCTACAATGAGCAGTTCTTC
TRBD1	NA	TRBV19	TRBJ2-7	CASSRGGQGMVEQYF	TGTGCCAGTAGTAGAGGGGGACAGGGTATGGTCGAGCAGTACTTC
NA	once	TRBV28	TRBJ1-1	CASSFSSLGNTEAFF	TGTGCCAGCAGTTTTTCTAGTTTAGGGAACACTGAAGCTTTCTTT
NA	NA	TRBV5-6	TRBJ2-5	CASSSNADRWRIQETQYF	TGTGCCAGCAGCTCCAACGCCGACAGGTGGCGGATCCAAGAGACCCAGTACTTC
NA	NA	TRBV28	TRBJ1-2	CASRTPYGYTF	TGTGCCAGCAGGACACCATATGGCTACACCTTC
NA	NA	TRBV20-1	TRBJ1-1	CSASFIREAFF	TGCAGTGCTAGTTTTATCCGGGAAGCTTTCTTT
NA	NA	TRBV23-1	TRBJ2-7	CASPRGSNEQYF	TGCGCCAGCCCCCGAGGTAGCAACGAGCAGTACTTC
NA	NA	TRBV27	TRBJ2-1	CASSFIAGYNEQFF	TGTGCCAGCAGTTTTATCGCAGGGTACAATGAGCAGTTCTTC
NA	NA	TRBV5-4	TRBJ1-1	CASSSYRGLNTEAFF	TGTGCCAGCAGTTCGTATCGGGGTCTGAACACTGAAGCTTTCTTT
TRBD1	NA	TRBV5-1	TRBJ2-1	CASGPGQVGNEQFF	TGCGCCAGCGGGCCGGGACAGGTTGGCAATGAGCAGTTCTTC
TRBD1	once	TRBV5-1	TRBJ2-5	CASSLTGGRETQYF	TGCGCCAGCAGCTTGACAGGGGGCCGGGAGACCCAGTACTTC
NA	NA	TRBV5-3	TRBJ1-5	CARSLVTAFNQPQHF	TGTGCCAGAAGCTTGGTGACAGCATTCAATCAGCCCCAGCATTTT
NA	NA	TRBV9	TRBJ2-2	CASSSAVLGQGTGELFF	TGTGCCAGCAGCTCCGCGGTGTTGGGACAAGGGACCGGGGAGCTGTTTTTT
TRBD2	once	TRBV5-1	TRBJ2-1	CASSLVAGGGNEQFF	TGCGCCAGCAGCTTGGTGGCGGGAGGGGGCAATGAGCAGTTCTTC
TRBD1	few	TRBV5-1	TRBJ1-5	CASSLEGQGNQPQHF	TGCGCCAGCAGCTTAGAGGGACAGGGGAATCAGCCCCAGCATTTT
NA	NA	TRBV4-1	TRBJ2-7	CASSQDPPGGEQYF	TGCGCCAGCAGCCAAGATCCTCCCGGAGGCGAGCAGTACTTC
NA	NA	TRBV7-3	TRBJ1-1	CASSLSRNTEAFF	TGTGCCAGCAGCTTATCTCGGAACACTGAAGCTTTCTTT
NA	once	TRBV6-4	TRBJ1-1	CASSDSSGRAFF	TGTGCCAGCAGTGACTCGTCAGGGCGAGCTTTCTTT
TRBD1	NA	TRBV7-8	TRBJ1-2	CASSPSGQSSFNYGYTF	TGTGCCAGCAGCCCTTCGGGACAGAGTTCTTTTAACTATGGCTACACCTTC
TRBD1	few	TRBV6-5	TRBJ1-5	CASRRTGRNQPQHF	TGTGCCAGCAGGCGGACAGGGAGAAATCAGCCCCAGCATTTT
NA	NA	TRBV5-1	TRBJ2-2	CASSLGDFSLGELFF	TGCGCCAGCAGCTTGGGGGACTTCTCGCTTGGGGAGCTGTTTTTT
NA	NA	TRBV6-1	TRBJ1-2	CASSEGPAGLYGYTF	TGTGCCAGCAGTGAAGGCCCGGCAGGACTCTATGGCTACACCTTC
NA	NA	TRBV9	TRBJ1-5	CASSVGAGTANQPQHF	TGTGCCAGCAGCGTAGGAGCGGGTACGGCCAATCAGCCCCAGCATTTT
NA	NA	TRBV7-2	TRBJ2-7	CASSLDRGGEQYF	TGTGCCAGCAGCTTAGACAGGGGAGGCGAGCAGTACTTC
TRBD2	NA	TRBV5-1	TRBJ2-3	CASSSFGLADSTDTQYF	TGCGCCAGCAGCTCCTTCGGACTAGCTGATAGCACAGATACGCAGTATTTT
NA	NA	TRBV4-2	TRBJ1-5	CASSQGYESADQPQHF	TGTGCCAGCAGCCAAGGATACGAGAGCGCGGATCAGCCCCAGCATTTT
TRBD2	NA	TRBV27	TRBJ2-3	CASSALQGLAGADTQYF	TGTGCCAGCAGTGCCTTACAGGGACTAGCGGGAGCAGATACGCAGTATTTT